This T cell receptor (beta chain) was recovered during a study of cytomegalovirus exposure and HLA in healthy donors (dated by TCRdb to about 2017). For the study in its entirety: An earlier analysis of approximately 600 of the donors reported approximately 270 Gb of sequence data and 100 million to 140 million unique TCR beta sequences from about 200 million T cells. Approximately 300 gigabases of sequencing data and tens of millions of unique TCR sequences were included in an early release covering about 620 HLA-typed donors. The genetic ancestry cluster associated with self-reported Caucasian donors included 70% to 85% of the 398 genotyped donors. The study was designed to test whether signatures of past pathogen exposure could be identified by cataloging public T cell receptors. The study profiled the T cell repertoires of around 700 subjects by immunosequencing and related them to cytomegalovirus serostatus. Besides the first cohort of around 700 subjects, a separate validation cohort made up of 95 to 150 different subjects was used. High-throughput TCR immunosequencing, statistical association of individual TCRs with disease status, and machine learning were combined to predict cytomegalovirus infection status. To study patterns of TCR occurrence, a later analysis re-analyzed previously published TCR beta repertoires from 666 donors and added high-resolution HLA genotyping. In the later analysis, no new phenotypic data were used to find candidate immune exposures; instead, reliance was placed on TCR beta sequences and their occurrence across donors. An earlier analysis of 587 of the donors used high-throughput TCR beta sequencing to judge whether each TCR beta V gene segment behaved as functional or pseudogenic. Alongside the repertoire data, information on donor age, sex, ethnicity and CMV serostatus was compiled. A later genetic analysis took genome-wide SNP genotypes for about three fifths of the roughly 670 donors and used that subset as a discovery cohort. Every repertoire in the discovery cohort had been generated on one and the same sequencing platform. HLA typing covered class I and class II loci at four-digit resolution. Typing coverage differed by locus: A, B, C, DRB1 and DQB1 were typed in about 629-630 donors, DQA1 in around 500, DPA1 in approximately 600, and DPB1 in 450 to 490. Several DR-DQ haplotypes were handled as single units for association and clustering because linkage in the cohort was strong. Across around 400 genotyped donors of the cohort, an average of approximately 220,000 unique TCR beta nucleotide sequences per donor were sequenced, and roughly 18% of those sequences were non-productive.

The junction shows trimming of 2 bases on V and 4 bases on J, plus 15 bases between the germline ends. The CDR3 goes from the cysteine to the phenylalanine over 15 residues. Here the CDR3 DNA is all that survives: 45 bases in frame from base 1. CDR1 is given as SGHNT and CDR2 as YYREEE, both from the germline V gene (reference sequence). What the research found in general, with its limitations: Assigning TCR associations to individual alleles was difficult when HLA alleles, especially DR and DQ, strongly co-occurred. The only immune exposure information available for the cohort was CMV serostatus. A further reported finding was that TCR beta sequences accurately predicted the HLA-A and HLA-B alleles for most subjects in the first cohort. A later genetic analysis reported fewer N-insertions in productive TCRs among donors in an Asian-associated ancestry cluster than the roughly 700-donor mean. In a later analysis, TCR association rates were found to vary across HLA loci, with the most associated TCRs seen for DRB1 alleles and the fewest for HLA-C alleles. Correlated functional status among segregating V segments might be attributable to linkage disequilibrium, but an unknown experimental factor could not be ruled out. A few of the identified cytomegalovirus-associated TCR beta chains were confirmed in vitro to be specific for cytomegalovirus antigens. Most CMV-associated TCR beta chains appeared to be HLA-restricted in a later analysis, and the HLA associations seemed to be driven largely by CMV exposure. Seventeen rarely observed V segments, including chromosome 9 orphons, were excluded from the earlier analysis of almost 600 of the donors because counts were too low. The sequencing pipeline was judged likely to have produced a cluster of highly shared sequence variants as a technical artifact. In a later genetic analysis, a missense DCLRE1C variant was associated with V-gene and J-gene trimming of TCR beta chains, and the association was replicated in an independent cohort. Cytomegalovirus status was reported to be diagnosed by the classifier with high specificity and sensitivity in both the original and validation cohorts. In an earlier analysis of around 600 of the donors, most TCR beta V segments were observed in productive rearrangements about 90% or about 30% of the time, broadly matching IMGT annotations. Because HLA typing was unavailable for some donors at each locus, only the typed subset was used in association tests. In this cohort, only TCR beta chains were sequenced, and detectable features were limited by the absence of alpha or paired-chain data. Compared with equally common non-associated chains, HLA-associated TCR beta chains in a later analysis were more clonally expanded and had lower generation probabilities. Presence/absence analyses assumed roughly uniform sequencing depth across donors, an assumption that may not hold. The authors suggested that the approach could potentially be generalized to other disease states and immunological phenotypes. In a later analysis, several top co-occurrence clusters were reported to appear linked to parvovirus B19, influenza, CMV and Epstein-Barr virus. Specific HLA alleles were associated with 15,000 to 20,000 TCR beta sequences at a false discovery rate of 0.05 in a later analysis. While some public TCRs were present in many individuals, most TCR sequences turned up only very rarely across donors. The study listed 164 TCR beta chains as associated with cytomegalovirus. The 87-base-pair reads could not distinguish some IMGT-functional V segments, including TRBV6-2 and TRBV6-3, so those segments were excluded.

The cohort comprised 670 or so healthy bone marrow donors. Cohort members were all nominally healthy when sampled, although unrecorded immune exposures were likely present. The donor was CMV seronegative and was included in the group of hundreds of seronegative cohort members. Every donor gave a peripheral blood sample, and the peripheral blood mononuclear cells from that sample were used for TCR beta sequencing. The Qiagen DNeasy Blood Extraction Kit was used to extract genomic DNA from the blood cell samples. Libraries were made using the immunoSEQ multiplex PCR assay. For the multiplex PCR, a mixture combining 60 forward primers for TCR Vbeta segments and 13 reverse primers for TCR Jbeta segments was used. A multiplex PCR assay on genomic DNA amplified the CDR3 region of rearranged TCR beta genes. The Illumina HiSeq System was used to sequence the amplified TCR beta libraries as 87-base-pair reads. Per the source publication's procedure: Across the roughly 640 repertoires, a later analysis counted 80 million or so unique TCR beta chains, roughly 11 million of which were shared by at least two donors. Raw reads were error-corrected and collapsed into unique sequences by a nearest-neighbor algorithm in which closely related sequences were merged to remove PCR and sequencing errors. Alignment of CDR3 sequences to IMGT reference sequences was used to assign V, D and J gene segments. For a sequence to be retained, a match of at least six nucleotides to both a V gene segment and a J gene segment was required. Rearrangements were called productive when the CDR3 lacked stop codons and stayed in frame with V and J; all others were non-productive. CDR3 was defined according to IMGT convention as the region running from the second conserved V-encoded cysteine to the conserved J-encoded phenylalanine. The earlier analysis of about 570 of the donors excluded any sequence lacking an unambiguous match to a single V gene segment. An earlier analysis of a few hundred of the donors called V segments functional above 56.7% productive rearrangements and segregating when the between-donor standard deviation exceeded 5%. To diagnose cytomegalovirus status from the catalog of TCR beta chain sequences, a statistical classification framework was built. In a later analysis, V and J genes were assigned by comparing TCR nucleotide sequences against IMGT/GENE-DB human TR gene sequences. In a later analysis, CDR3 sequences and most-parsimonious VDJ recombination scenarios were assigned using the TCRdist pipeline. In a later analysis, every TCR beta chain was defined by the combination of its CDR3 amino acid sequence and its V-gene family, and reads without a unique V-gene family were dropped. A later analysis removed several hundred highly shared, low-generation-probability nucleotide sequences to deal with suspected cross-contamination and a sequencing artifact. A later analysis calculated a clonal expansion index for each public chain from normalized within-repertoire ranks of inferred template counts. A later analysis computed generation probabilities with a VDJ recombination model fitted to out-of-frame rearrangements, and checked the results against IGoR. Hypergeometric tests were used in a later analysis to score TCR-TCR, TCR-HLA and TCR-CMV co-occurrence, with a repertoire-size bias correction applied to the TCR pairs. False discovery rates were estimated in a later analysis by permuting HLA or CMV assignments 20 times. A later analysis grouped co-occurring TCRs with DBSCAN, adding TCRdist sequence similarity when clustering within HLA-allele-positive subsets. Co-occurrence clustering excluded repertoires with fewer than 30,000 or more than 120,000 public chains, plus five with anomalous nucleotide sharing. Not all clones reach the TCRdb copy of this immuneACCESS table, which keeps in-frame sequences only. Checked studies attribute under half of the gap to unresolved V genes and leave the rest unexplained. The DNA was the basis for D and trimming; V, J and clone size are from that table. Present in this sample are about 130,000 clones, about 80% of which were seen just once. The top ten hold 1% to 1.5% of the sample.

Points on this clone: Its antigen is currently not known. Qualities for individual bases were not recorded, and no much larger clone is one base off.

The receptor's source is a girl aged 2 to 10 in good health and CMV-seronegative. Sequencing used PBMCs. The receptor chain draws on TRBV5-4 and TRBJ1-1; TRBD1 is perhaps the D gene, given 5 matching bases. The nucleotide sequence reads TGTGCCAGCAGCTTTGGGCTATGGGGGGGCACTGAAGCTTTCTTT. Its protein reads: CASSFGLWGGTEAFF.